These T cell receptor beta chains were read from a single sample in a study of beta chain features in type 1 diabetes. This table comes from immunoSEQ multiplex PCR, and its TCRdb copy is limited to in-frame clones, with some not included. The sample lists 100,000 to 150,000 clones; around 15% were seen once. Sequences were obtained from central memory CD4+ T cells from blood. The receptors shown here come from a man aged 18 to 29 with type 1 diabetes. Each CDR3 is given with its conserved first and last residue. D genes are given only for firm matches. For some rows the clone size is stated as once, few or many, or as a class when expanded; others skip it.

D gene,J gene,V gene,clone size,CDR3 DNA,CDR3 protein
TRBD2,TRBJ2-3,TRBV5-4,-,TGTGCCAGCAGCCTCCAACTAGCGGGAGATGGAGATACGCAGTATTTT,CASSLQLAGDGDTQYF
-,TRBJ2-4,TRBV28,many,TGTGCCAGCAGTTTATTCCGGGTGGGCGCCAAAAACATTCAGTACTTC,CASSLFRVGAKNIQYF
-,TRBJ2-2,TRBV7-2,-,TGTGCCAGCAGCGAAAACGGGGTTTCGAACACCGGGGAGCTGTTTTTT,CASSENGVSNTGELFF
TRBD1,TRBJ2-7,TRBV30,-,TGTGCCTGGGATAACGGACAGGGTCGCGAGCAGTACTTC,CAWDNGQGREQYF
-,TRBJ2-5,TRBV27,-,TGTGCCAGCAGTTTTTCGGGAGAGACCCAGTACTTC,CASSFSGETQYF
TRBD2,TRBJ2-1,TRBV2,few,TGTGCCAGCACCAGTTCGAGCGGGAATTCTGAGCAGTTCTTC,CASTSSSGNSEQFF
-,TRBJ2-7,TRBV2,-,TGTGCCAGCAGTCAGGACTCCTACGAGCAGTACTTC,CASSQDSYEQYF
-,TRBJ2-3,TRBV6-1,few,TGTGCCAGCAACTCGCAGATCACAGATACGCAGTATTTT,CASNSQITDTQYF
-,TRBJ1-2,TRBV5-1,-,TGCGCCAGCAGCTTGGCACAGACTAACTATGGCTACACCTTC,CASSLAQTNYGYTF
TRBD2,TRBJ2-7,TRBV4-3,-,TGCGCCAGCAGCCAAGCTAGCGGGGGGTACGAGCAGTACTTC,CASSQASGGYEQYF
-,TRBJ2-3,TRBV7-3,-,TGTGCCAGCAGCGATGGGACGGTAAATACGCAGTATTTT,CASSDGTVNTQYF
TRBD1,TRBJ2-3,TRBV5-1,few,TGCGCCAGCAGCCTCGCACCGGGACAGGGGATCGCAGATACGCAGTATTTT,CASSLAPGQGIADTQYF
-,TRBJ1-4,TRBV9,few,TGTGCCAGCAGCGTAGGAGGGCCTCTGGAGAATGAAAAACTGTTTTTT,CASSVGGPLENEKLFF
-,TRBJ1-4,TRBV10-1,-,TGCGCCAGCAGTGAGTCGGGGATGTCGGAAAAACTGTTTTTT,CASSESGMSEKLFF
-,TRBJ2-5,TRBV5-4,many,TGTGCCAGCAGCTTGCGCTCCACCCAAGAGACCCAGTACTTC,CASSLRSTQETQYF
TRBD1,TRBJ1-1,TRBV29-1,few,TGCAGCGTTGACTTTAGACAGGGGGTTCCTGAAGCTTTCTTT,CSVDFRQGVPEAFF
TRBD2,TRBJ2-5,TRBV5-6,-,TGTGCCAGCAGCCTTAGGACTAGCGGGAGTATTGGAGAGACCCAGTACTTC,CASSLRTSGSIGETQYF
TRBD2,TRBJ2-3,TRBV30,few,TGTGCCCTCACGGCAGCGGGAGGGGCCACAGATACGCAGTATTTT,CALTAAGGATDTQYF
-,TRBJ1-2,TRBV6-5,few,TGTGCCAGCAGTTTGGGGGGCAGACGCTTCTCTGGCTACACCTTC,CASSLGGRRFSGYTF
-,TRBJ2-7,TRBV5-1,-,TGCGCCAGCAGCTTTGGGACCGCGGGTGAGGAGCAGTACTTC,CASSFGTAGEEQYF
-,TRBJ1-2,TRBV29-1,-,TGCAGCGTGATGACTCGTACCAACTATGGCTACACCTTC,CSVMTRTNYGYTF
TRBD2,TRBJ2-2,TRBV5-1,-,TGCGCCAGCAGCTCCCAGCTAGCGGGAGGTCTCACCGGGGAGCTGTTTTTT,CASSSQLAGGLTGELFF
-,TRBJ2-1,TRBV18,many,TGTGCCAGCGCTAGGCTAGATGAGCAGTTCTTC,CASARLDEQFF
TRBD1,TRBJ2-1,TRBV2,few,TGTGCCAGCAGTAACAGGGGCACCTACAATGAGCAGTTCTTC,CASSNRGTYNEQFF
TRBD1,TRBJ1-5,TRBV28,few,TGTGCCAGCAGAGTACAGGGGCGGCAGCCCCAGCATTTT,CASRVQGRQPQHF
TRBD1,TRBJ2-1,TRBV7-6,few,TGTGCCAGCAGCTCCAAAGGCGGGACAGGGGCGTACAATGAGCAGTTCTTC,CASSSKGGTGAYNEQFF
-,TRBJ1-5,TRBV29-1,many,TGCAGCGTTGGGGATGTAAATCAGCCCCAGCATTTT,CSVGDVNQPQHF
-,TRBJ1-4,TRBV2,-,TGTGCCAGCACCCTAGGAGGGCGAGAAAAACTGTTTTTT,CASTLGGREKLFF
-,TRBJ2-1,TRBV2,few,TGTGCCAGCAGGGTGTACAATGAGCAGTTCTTC,CASRVYNEQFF
TRBD1,TRBJ2-2,TRBV9,few,TGTGCCAGCAGCGCCGGACAGGGCCTCACCGGGGAGCTGTTTTTT,CASSAGQGLTGELFF
TRBD1,TRBJ1-5,TRBV2,few,TGTGCCAGCTTACAGGGGGCAGGTCAGCCCCAGCATTTT,CASLQGAGQPQHF
-,TRBJ2-3,TRBV5-1,-,TGCGCCAGCAGCCCTATGACAGGTTGGGGCACAGATACGCAGTATTTT,CASSPMTGWGTDTQYF
-,TRBJ2-3,TRBV14,medium-sized,TGTGCCAGCAGCCCGGACCCCGAAGGGGCAGATACGCAGTATTTT,CASSPDPEGADTQYF
-,TRBJ1-1,TRBV28,-,TGTGCCAGCAGTTTACTGTTGGCGAGGACTGAAGCTTTCTTT,CASSLLLARTEAFF
-,TRBJ1-1,TRBV7-2,many,TGTGCCAGCATGGGTCTCAGAAGCGCTGAAGCTTTCTTT,CASMGLRSAEAFF
TRBD1,TRBJ2-5,TRBV11-2,once,TGTGCCAGCGGCAAGGGGGCATTAGAGACCCAGTACTTC,CASGKGALETQYF
-,TRBJ1-2,TRBV30,-,TGTGCCTGGAGTGACCCACAGCTTCCTAGGGGTTATGGCTACACCTTC,CAWSDPQLPRGYGYTF
-,TRBJ1-1,TRBV29-1,few,TGCAGCGTTGAAACTGAGTTTAACAGGGTTGGAGCTTTCTTT,CSVETEFNRVGAFF
-,TRBJ2-7,TRBV5-6,-,TGTGCCAGCAGTCCGTGGGGGTTCTACGAGCAGTACTTC,CASSPWGFYEQYF
-,TRBJ1-4,TRBV7-9,-,TGTGCCAGCAGCTCCACCTGGGATGAAAAACTGTTTTTT,CASSSTWDEKLFF
-,TRBJ2-7,TRBV30,-,TGTGCCTGGGGCAGGGGCGACGAGCAGTACTTC,CAWGRGDEQYF